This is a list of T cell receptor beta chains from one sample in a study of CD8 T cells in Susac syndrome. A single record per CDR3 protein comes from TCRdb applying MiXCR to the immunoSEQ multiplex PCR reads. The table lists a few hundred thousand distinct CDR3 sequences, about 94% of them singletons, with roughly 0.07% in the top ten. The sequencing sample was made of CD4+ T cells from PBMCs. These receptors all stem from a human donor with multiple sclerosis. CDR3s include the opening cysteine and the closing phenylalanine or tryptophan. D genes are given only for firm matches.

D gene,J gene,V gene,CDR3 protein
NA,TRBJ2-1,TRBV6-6,CASSSYYHNEQFF
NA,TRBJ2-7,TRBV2,CASSGELSYEQYF
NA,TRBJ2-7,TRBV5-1,CASSLAEDSPHYEQYF
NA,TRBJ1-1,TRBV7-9,CASSFGVGAMNTEAFF
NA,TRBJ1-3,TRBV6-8,CASTCGGGDSGNTIYF
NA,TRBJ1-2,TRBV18,CASSEGSRSGYGYTF
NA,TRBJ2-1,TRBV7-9,CASRGGLSIEQFF
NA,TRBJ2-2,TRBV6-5,CASSSASRNNPGELFF
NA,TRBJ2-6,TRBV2,CASSPRDSGANVLTF
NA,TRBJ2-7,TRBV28,CASSLYPSRQHRDEQYF
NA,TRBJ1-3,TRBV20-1,CSAIWGSGNTIYF
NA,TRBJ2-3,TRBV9,CASSGGGLSTDTQYF
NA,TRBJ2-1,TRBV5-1,CASSVSLRGRWEQFF
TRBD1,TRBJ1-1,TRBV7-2,CASSLALEGARTEAFF
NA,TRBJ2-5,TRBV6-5,CASSSGRTQETQYF
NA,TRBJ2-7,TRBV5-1,CASSLDRGTYEQYF
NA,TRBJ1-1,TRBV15,CATSTRAAGGAFF
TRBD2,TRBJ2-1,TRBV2,CASSVTSGNEQFF
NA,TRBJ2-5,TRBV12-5,CASRGDLETQYF
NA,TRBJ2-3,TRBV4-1,CASSTHGISTDTQYF
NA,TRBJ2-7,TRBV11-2,CASSLEATRTYEQYF
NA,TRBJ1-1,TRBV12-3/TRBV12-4,CATGEMNTEAFF
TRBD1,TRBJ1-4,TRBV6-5,CASSATGGNEKLFF
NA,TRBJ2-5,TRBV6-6,CASSYSYKKETQYF
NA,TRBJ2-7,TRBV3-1,CASSQDTGAVSDAYEQYF
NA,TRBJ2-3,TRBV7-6,CASGGDSRSTDTQYF
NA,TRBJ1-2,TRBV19,CASKRGLGGYTF
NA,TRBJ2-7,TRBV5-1,CASSLFADSYEQYF
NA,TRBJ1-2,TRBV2,CATNEGINYGYTF
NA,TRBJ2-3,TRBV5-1,CASSRGIEGDTQYF
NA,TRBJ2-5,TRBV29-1,CSVQAAETQYF
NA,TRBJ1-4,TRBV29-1,CSVLRAANEKLFF
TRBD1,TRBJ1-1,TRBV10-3,CAISEPGQGNTEAFF
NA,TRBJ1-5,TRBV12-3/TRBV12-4,CASSYTGPNQPQHF
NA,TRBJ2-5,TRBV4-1,CASSQVGDPRETQYF
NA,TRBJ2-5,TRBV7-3,CASSTGLPPEETQYF
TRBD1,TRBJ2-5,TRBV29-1,CSGGTGVPETQYF
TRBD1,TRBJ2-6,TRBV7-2,CASSSTTGAGANVLTF
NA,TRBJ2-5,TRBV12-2,CASRAHCPGLANQETQYF
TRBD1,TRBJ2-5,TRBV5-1,CASSLEGTGMRETQYF
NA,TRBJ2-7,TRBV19,CASSIARHSNYEQYF
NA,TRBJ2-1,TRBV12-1,CASSFGTSGSNEQFF
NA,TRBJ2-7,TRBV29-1,CSVRRDLDSAGEQYF
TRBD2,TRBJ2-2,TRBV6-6,CASSSIAGGTGELFF
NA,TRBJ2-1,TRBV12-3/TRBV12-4,CASSLGPHEQFF
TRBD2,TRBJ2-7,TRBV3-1,CASSHLAGGRDEQYF
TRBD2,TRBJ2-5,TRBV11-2,CASSLRLAVGQETQYF
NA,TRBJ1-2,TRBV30,CAGTRGASYGYTF
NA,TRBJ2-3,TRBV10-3,CAISVFQEFTDTQYF
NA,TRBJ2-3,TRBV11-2,CASSVTGMGWSTDTQYF
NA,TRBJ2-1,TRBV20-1,CSARVVERVTYNEQFF
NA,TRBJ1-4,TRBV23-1,CASSQWGGINEKLFF
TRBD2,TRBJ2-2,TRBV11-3,CASSMGLVGGTGELFF
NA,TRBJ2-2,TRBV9,CASTPTANTGELFF
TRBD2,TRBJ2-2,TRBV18,CASSRDGRTFTGELFF